These T cell receptor beta chains were read from a single sample in a study of Graves' ophthalmopathy and Graves' hyperthyroidism. Each CDR3 protein gets one entry after TCRdb re-called the multiplex PCR reads with MiXCR. The sample records approximately 150,000 distinct CDR3 sequences, roughly two fifths being singletons. The sequenced sample was peripheral blood. These receptors were obtained from a man between 25 and 39 years old with Graves' ophthalmopathy. The CDR3 runs from the conserved cysteine through the conserved F or W. A D gene is named only where the DNA matches it firmly. Only part of the rows carry a size: once, few, many, or a class if the clone is expanded.

V gene	J gene	clone size	D gene	CDR3 DNA	CDR3 protein
TRBV11-2	TRBJ1-1	many	TRBD1	TGTGCCAGCAGCTCGACAGGGGTGAGGACTGAAGCTTTCTTT	CASSSTGVRTEAFF
TRBV12-3/TRBV12-4	TRBJ2-7	many	TRBD1	TGTGCCAGCAGTGCCGGAACAGGGGGCCTCTCCTACGAGCAGTACTTC	CASSAGTGGLSYEQYF
TRBV18	TRBJ2-6	many	NA	TGTGCCAGCTCCCCGACGGCCCTCGGGGCCAACGTCCTGACTTTC	CASSPTALGANVLTF
TRBV7-2	TRBJ2-7	NA	NA	TGTGCCAGCACCCTTCCCAGCTCCCACGAGCAGTACTTC	CASTLPSSHEQYF
TRBV2	TRBJ1-1	many	NA	TGTGCCAGCAGCCTAAGACAGAACCGGAACACTGAAGCTTTCTTT	CASSLRQNRNTEAFF
TRBV19	TRBJ1-1	many	TRBD1	TGTGCCACCACCGGGACAGGGTACACTGAAGCTTTCTTT	CATTGTGYTEAFF
TRBV12-3/TRBV12-4	TRBJ2-5	NA	TRBD2	TGTGCCAGCAGTTTAGGACTAGCTGGGACCCAGTACTTC	CASSLGLAGTQYF
TRBV6-1	TRBJ1-2	NA	NA	TGTGCCAGCAGACTGGCGGGGGATGGATTGTATGGCTACACCTTC	CASRLAGDGLYGYTF
TRBV6-1	TRBJ1-2	many	TRBD1	TGTGCCAGCACAAACGACAGGGGGCTTGGCTATGGCTACACCTTC	CASTNDRGLGYGYTF
TRBV2	TRBJ1-3	many	NA	TGTGCCAGCAGTTGGGACCCTGGAAACACCATATATTTT	CASSWDPGNTIYF
TRBV2	TRBJ2-6	many	NA	TGTGCCAGCAGGGAGGGTCGCTCTGGGGCCAACGTCCTGACTTTC	CASREGRSGANVLTF
TRBV4-3	TRBJ2-7	many	TRBD2	TGCGCCAGCAGCCAAGACCGGGGGGTGTACGAGCAGTACTTC	CASSQDRGVYEQYF
TRBV6-5	TRBJ2-6	many	NA	TGTGCCAGCAGTTTTTGGGCGCAGGGGGCCAACGTCCTGACTTTC	CASSFWAQGANVLTF
TRBV6-4	TRBJ1-1	NA	TRBD1	TGTGCCAGCAGTTACACCGGGACAGGGAACACTGAAGCTTTCTTT	CASSYTGTGNTEAFF
TRBV28	TRBJ2-7	NA	TRBD1	TGTGCCAGCGAGGGGGCAGGGAACTACGAGCAGTACTTC	CASEGAGNYEQYF
TRBV6-5	TRBJ2-7	many	NA	TGTGCCAGCAGTTACTCTAAGTCCTACGAGCAGTACTTC	CASSYSKSYEQYF
TRBV28	TRBJ2-7	many	TRBD1	TGTGCCAGCAGTGGTACCAAACAGGGGGCCTCTTACGAGCGGTACTTC	CASSGTKQGASYERYF
TRBV4-3	TRBJ1-5	many	NA	TGCGCCAGCAGCCAAGTTGTGGGGATAGGCCAGCATTTT	CASSQVVGIGQHF
TRBV5-1	TRBJ1-3	many	NA	TGCGCCAGCAGGAGGGAACCGACGTACTCTGGAAACACCATATATTTT	CASRREPTYSGNTIYF
TRBV6-1	TRBJ2-7	NA	TRBD1	TGTGCCAGCAGTGAGACAGGGGATAGCTCCTACGAGCAGTACTTC	CASSETGDSSYEQYF
TRBV7-2	TRBJ1-3	once	NA	TGTGCCAGCAGCTTAGCCCCCGTCTCTGGAAACACCATATATTTT	CASSLAPVSGNTIYF
TRBV10-3	TRBJ1-3	many	TRBD1	TGTGCCATCAGCGACAGGGGAAGCCCTGGAAACACCATATATTTT	CAISDRGSPGNTIYF